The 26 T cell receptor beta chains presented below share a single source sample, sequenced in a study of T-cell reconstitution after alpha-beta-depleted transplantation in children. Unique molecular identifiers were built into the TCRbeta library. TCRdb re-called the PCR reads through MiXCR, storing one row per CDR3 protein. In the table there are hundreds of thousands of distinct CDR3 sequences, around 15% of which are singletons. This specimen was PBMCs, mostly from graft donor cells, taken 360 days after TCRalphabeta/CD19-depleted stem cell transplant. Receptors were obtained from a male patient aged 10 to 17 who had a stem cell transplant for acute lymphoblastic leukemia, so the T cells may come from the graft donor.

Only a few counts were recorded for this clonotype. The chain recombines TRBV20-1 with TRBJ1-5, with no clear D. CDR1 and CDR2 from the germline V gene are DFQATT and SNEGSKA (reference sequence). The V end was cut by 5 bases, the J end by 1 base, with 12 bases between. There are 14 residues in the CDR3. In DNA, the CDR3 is TGCAGTGCTCCGAGGACCGAGAGCAATCAGCCCCAGCATTTT. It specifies CSAPRTESNQPQHF.

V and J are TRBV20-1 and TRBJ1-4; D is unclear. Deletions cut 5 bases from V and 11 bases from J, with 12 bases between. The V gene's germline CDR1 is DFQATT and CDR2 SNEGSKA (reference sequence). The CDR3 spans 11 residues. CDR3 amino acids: CSARLGGKLFF. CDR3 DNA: TGCAGTGCTCGGCTGGGTGGGAAACTGTTTTTT.

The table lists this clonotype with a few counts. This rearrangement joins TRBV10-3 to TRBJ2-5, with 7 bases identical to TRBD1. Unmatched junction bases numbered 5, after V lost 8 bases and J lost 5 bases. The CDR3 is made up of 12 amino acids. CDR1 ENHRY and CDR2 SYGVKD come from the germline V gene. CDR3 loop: CAIRQGSETQYF. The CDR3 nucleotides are TGTGCCATCCGACAGGGTAGCGAGACCCAGTACTTC.

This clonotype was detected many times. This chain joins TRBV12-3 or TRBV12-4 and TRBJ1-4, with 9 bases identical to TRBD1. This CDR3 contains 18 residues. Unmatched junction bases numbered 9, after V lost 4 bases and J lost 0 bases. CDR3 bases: TGTGCCAGCAGTTCCCGGGACAGGGTACGGTCAACTAATGAAAAACTGTTTTTT. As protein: CASSSRDRVRSTNEKLFF.

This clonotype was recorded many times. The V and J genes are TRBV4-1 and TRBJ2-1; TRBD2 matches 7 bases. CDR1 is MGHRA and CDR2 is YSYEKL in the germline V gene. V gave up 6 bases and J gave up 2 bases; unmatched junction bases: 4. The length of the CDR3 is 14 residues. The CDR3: CASSVGGTYNEQFF. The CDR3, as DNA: TGCGCCAGCAGTGTCGGGGGGACCTACAATGAGCAGTTCTTC.

In DNA, the CDR3 is TGTGCCAGCAGCTCAAAGACAGGACCTTTGTCGGAGCAGTTCTTC. It specifies CASSSKTGPLSEQFF. This chain connects TRBV9 to TRBJ2-1; D might be TRBD1 (6 bases). The V gene lost 4 bases and the J gene lost 10 bases, with 21 bases spanning the gap. From germline, CDR1 is SGDLS and CDR2 YYNGEE. The CDR3 totals 15 residues.

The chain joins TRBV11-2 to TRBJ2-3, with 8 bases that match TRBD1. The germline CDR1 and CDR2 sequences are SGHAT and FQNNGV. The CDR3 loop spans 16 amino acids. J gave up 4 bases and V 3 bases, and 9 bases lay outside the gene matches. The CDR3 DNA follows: TGTGCCAGCAGCTTTTGGCGGACAGGGACCCCAGATACGCAGTATTTT. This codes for CASSFWRTGTPDTQYF.

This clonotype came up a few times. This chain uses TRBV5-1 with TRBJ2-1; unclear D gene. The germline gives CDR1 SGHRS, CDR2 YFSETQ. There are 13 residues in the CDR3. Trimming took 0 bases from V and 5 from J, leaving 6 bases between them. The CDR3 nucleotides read TGCGCCAGCAGCTTGGATCATCACAATGAGCAGTTCTTC. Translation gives CASSLDHHNEQFF.

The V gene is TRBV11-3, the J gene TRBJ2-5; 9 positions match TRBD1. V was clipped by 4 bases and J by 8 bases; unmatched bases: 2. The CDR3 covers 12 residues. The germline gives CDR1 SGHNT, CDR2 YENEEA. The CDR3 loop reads CASSYTGGTQYF. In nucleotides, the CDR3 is TGTGCCAGCAGCTATACAGGGGGCACCCAGTACTTC.

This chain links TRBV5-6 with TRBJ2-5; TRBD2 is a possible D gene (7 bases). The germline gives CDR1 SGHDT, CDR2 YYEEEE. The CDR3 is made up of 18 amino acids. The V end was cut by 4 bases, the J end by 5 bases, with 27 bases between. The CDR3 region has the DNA TGTGCCAGCAGCACCCCGGGGGGCCCAACGGAGGGAAGGGAGACCCAGTACTTC. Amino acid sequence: CASSTPGGPTEGRETQYF.

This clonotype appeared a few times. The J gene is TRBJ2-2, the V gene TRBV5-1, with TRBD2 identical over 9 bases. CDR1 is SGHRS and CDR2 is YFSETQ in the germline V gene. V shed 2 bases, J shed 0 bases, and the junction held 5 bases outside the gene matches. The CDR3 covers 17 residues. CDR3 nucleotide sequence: TGCGCCAGCAGCTTCACCCTAGCGGGGACGAACACCGGGGAGCTGTTTTTT. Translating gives CASSFTLAGTNTGELFF.

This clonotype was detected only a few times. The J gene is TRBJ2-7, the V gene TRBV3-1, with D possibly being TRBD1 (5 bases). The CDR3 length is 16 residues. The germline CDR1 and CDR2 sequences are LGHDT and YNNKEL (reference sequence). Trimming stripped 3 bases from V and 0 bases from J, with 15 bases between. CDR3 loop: CASSQRQNLNSYEQYF. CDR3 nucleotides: TGTGCCAGCAGCCAGCGACAGAATTTAAACTCCTACGAGCAGTACTTC.

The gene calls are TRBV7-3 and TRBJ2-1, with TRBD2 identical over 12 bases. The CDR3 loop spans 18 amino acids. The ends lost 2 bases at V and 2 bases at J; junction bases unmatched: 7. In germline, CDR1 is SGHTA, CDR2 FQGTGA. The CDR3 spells CASSLLAGGSDTYNEQFF. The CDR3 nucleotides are TGTGCCAGCAGCTTACTAGCGGGAGGGTCGGATACCTACAATGAGCAGTTCTTC.

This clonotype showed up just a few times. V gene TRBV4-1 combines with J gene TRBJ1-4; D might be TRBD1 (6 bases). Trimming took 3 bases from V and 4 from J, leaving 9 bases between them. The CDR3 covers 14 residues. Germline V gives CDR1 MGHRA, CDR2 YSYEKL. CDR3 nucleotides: TGCGCCAGCAGCCACAGGACAGTTAATGAAAAACTGTTTTTT. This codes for CASSHRTVNEKLFF.

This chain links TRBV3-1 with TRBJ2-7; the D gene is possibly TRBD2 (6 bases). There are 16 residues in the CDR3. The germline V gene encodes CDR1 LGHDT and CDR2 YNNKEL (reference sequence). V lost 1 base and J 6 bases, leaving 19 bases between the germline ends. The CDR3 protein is CASSQVKKAGRGEQYF. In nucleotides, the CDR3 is TGTGCCAGCAGCCAAGTAAAGAAGGCAGGGCGGGGCGAGCAGTACTTC.

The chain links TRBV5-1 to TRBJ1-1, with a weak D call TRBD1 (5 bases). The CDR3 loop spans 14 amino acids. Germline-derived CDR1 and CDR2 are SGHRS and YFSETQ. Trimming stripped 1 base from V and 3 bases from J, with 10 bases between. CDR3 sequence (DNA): TGCGCCAGCAGCTTGCGCAGGGTTGACACTGAAGCTTTCTTT. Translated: CASSLRRVDTEAFF.

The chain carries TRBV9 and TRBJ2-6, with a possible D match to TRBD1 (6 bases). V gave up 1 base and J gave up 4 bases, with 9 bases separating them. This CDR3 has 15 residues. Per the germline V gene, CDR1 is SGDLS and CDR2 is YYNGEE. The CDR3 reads CASSVSGDGANVLTF. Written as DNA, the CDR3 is TGTGCCAGCAGCGTATCAGGGGACGGGGCCAACGTCCTGACTTTC.

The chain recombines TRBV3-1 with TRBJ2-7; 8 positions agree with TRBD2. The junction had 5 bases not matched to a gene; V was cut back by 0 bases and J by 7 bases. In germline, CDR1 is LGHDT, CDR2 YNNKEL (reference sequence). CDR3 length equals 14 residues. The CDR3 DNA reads TGTGCCAGCAGCCAAGAAGCGGGAGTCGAGGAGCAGTACTTC. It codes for CASSQEAGVEEQYF.

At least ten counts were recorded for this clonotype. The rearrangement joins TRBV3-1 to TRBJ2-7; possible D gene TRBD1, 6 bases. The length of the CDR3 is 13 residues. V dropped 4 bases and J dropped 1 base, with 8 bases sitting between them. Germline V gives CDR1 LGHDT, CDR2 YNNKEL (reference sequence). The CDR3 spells CASSRQASYEQYF. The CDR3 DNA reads TGTGCCAGCAGCCGACAGGCGTCCTACGAGCAGTACTTC.

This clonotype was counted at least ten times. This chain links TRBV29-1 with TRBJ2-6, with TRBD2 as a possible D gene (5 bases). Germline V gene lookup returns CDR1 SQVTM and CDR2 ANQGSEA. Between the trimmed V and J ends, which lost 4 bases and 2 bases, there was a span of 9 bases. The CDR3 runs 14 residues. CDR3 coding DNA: TGCAGCGTTGTTGAGGGTCCTGGGGCCAACGTCCTGACTTTC. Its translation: CSVVEGPGANVLTF.

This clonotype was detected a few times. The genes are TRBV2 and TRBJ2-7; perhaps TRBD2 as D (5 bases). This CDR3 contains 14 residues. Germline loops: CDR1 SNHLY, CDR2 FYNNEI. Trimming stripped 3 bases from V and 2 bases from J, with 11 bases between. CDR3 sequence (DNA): TGTGCCAGCAGTGAGAGAGGGTTAACCTACGAGCAGTACTTC. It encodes CASSERGLTYEQYF.

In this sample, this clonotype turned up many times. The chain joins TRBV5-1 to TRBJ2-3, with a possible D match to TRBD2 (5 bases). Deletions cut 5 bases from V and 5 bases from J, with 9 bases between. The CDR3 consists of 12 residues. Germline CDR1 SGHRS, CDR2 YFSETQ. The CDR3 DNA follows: TGCGCCAGCAGTGTACGGGGAGATACGCAGTATTTT. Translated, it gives CASSVRGDTQYF.

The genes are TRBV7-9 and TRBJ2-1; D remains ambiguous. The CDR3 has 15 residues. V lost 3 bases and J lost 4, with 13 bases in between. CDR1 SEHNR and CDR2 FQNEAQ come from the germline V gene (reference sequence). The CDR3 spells CASSFRRREYNEQFF. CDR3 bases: TGTGCCAGCAGCTTCCGCCGGCGTGAATACAATGAGCAGTTCTTC.

The CDR3 sequence is CASSFRGHGANVLTF. Here the CDR3 DNA reads TGCGCCAGCAGCTTTAGGGGGCACGGGGCCAACGTCCTGACTTTC. The rearrangement joins TRBV5-1 to TRBJ2-6; 7 positions agree with TRBD1. The CDR3 sequence is 15 residues long. CDR1 is SGHRS, CDR2 YFSETQ, per germline. With 2 bases clipped from V and 4 bases from J, the junction kept 3 bases outside the gene matches.

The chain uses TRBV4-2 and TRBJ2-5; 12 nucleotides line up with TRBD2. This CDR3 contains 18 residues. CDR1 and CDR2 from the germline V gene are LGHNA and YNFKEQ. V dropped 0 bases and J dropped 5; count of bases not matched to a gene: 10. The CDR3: CASSQDETSGSRGETQYF. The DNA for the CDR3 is TGTGCCAGCAGCCAAGATGAGACTAGCGGGAGCCGGGGGGAGACCCAGTACTTC.

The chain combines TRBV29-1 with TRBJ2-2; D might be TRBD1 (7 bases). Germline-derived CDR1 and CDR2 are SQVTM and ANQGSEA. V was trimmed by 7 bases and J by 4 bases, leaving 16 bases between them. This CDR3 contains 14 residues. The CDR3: CSAQEGASTGELFF. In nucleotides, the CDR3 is TGCAGCGCCCAGGAGGGGGCTAGCACCGGGGAGCTGTTTTTT.